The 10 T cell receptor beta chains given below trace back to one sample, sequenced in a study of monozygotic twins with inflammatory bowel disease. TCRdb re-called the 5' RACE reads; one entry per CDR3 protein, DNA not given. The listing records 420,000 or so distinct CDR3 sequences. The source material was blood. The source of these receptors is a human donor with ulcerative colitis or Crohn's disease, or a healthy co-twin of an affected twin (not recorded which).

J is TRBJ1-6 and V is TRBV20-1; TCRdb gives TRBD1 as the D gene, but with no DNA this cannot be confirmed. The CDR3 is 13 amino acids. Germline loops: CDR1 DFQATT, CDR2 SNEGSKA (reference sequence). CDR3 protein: CSAVTGRNSPLHF.

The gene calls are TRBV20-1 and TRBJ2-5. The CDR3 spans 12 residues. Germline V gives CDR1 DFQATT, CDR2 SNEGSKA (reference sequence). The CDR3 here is CSARGDQETQYF.

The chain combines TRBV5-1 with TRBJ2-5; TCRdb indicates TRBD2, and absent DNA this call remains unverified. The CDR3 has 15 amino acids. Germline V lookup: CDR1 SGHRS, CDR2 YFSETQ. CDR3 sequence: CASSLAGTSGETQYF.

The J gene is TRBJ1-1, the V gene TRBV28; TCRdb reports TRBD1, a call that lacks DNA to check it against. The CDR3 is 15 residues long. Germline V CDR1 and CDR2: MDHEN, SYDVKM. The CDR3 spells CASHRDRGLNTEAFF. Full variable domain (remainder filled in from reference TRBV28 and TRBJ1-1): DVKVTQSSRYLVKRTGEKVFLECVQDMDHENMFWYRQDPGLGLRLIYFSYDVKMKEKGDIPEGYSVSREKKERFSLILESASTNQTSMYLCASHRDRGLNTEAFFGQGTRLTVV.

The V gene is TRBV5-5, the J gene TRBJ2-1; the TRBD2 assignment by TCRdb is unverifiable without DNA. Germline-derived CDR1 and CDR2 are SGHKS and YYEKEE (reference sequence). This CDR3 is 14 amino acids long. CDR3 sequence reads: CASSRAWEGNEQFF.

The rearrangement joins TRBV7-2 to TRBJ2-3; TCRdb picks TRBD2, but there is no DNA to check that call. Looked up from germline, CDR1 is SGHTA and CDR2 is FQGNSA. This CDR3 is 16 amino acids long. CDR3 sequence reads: CASSLVGRANTDTQYF.

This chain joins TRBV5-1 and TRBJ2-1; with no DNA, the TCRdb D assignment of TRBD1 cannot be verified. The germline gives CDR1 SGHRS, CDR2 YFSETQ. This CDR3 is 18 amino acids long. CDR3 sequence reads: CASSYVRLGQGDKNEQFF. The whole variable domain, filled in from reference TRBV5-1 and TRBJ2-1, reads KAGVTQTPRYLIKTRGQQVTLSCSPISGHRSVSWYQQTPGQGLQFLFEYFSETQRNKGNFPGRFSGRQFSNSRSEMNVSTLELGDSALYLCASSYVRLGQGDKNEQFFGPGTRLTVL.

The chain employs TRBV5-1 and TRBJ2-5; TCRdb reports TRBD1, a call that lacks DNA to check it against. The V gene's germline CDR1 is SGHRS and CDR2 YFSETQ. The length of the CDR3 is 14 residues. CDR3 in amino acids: CASSGRQTQETQYF.

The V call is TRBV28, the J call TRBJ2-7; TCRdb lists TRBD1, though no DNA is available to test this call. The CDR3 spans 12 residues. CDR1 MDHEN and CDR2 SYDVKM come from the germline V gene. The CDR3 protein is CAIAGGVYEQYF.

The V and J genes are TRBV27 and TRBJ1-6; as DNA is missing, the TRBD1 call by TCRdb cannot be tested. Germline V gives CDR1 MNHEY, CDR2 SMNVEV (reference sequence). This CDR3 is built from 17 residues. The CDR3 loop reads CASSLKGGQGRHSPLHF.